This record covers a single TCR beta chain. The data derive from a study of blood T cell repertoires in COVID-19. Turning to the study itself: Some COVID-19 samples were acute and others convalescent; all came from the United States, Italy and Spain. Sample material is recorded as cDNA or gDNA derived from T cells, B-cell-depleted T cells, or PBMCs.

The CDR3 totals 12 residues. Trimming pared 3 bases from V and 3 bases from J, leaving 8 bases between. Germline CDR1 reads GTSNPN; CDR2 reads SVGIG (reference sequence). Profiling relied on immunoSEQ multiplex PCR, and the TCRdb table lists in-frame clones only, not all of them. The table shows under 300,000 clones, with around 83% occurring only once. The source is a woman aged 60-70 years with active or convalescent COVID-19. Material for sequencing was peripheral blood. This sequence joins TRBV30 and TRBJ1-2, with a tentative D call TRBD1 (5 bases). The CDR3 protein is CAWSTGDYGYTF. The CDR3 bases are TGTGCCTGGAGCACGGGGGACTATGGCTACACCTTC.